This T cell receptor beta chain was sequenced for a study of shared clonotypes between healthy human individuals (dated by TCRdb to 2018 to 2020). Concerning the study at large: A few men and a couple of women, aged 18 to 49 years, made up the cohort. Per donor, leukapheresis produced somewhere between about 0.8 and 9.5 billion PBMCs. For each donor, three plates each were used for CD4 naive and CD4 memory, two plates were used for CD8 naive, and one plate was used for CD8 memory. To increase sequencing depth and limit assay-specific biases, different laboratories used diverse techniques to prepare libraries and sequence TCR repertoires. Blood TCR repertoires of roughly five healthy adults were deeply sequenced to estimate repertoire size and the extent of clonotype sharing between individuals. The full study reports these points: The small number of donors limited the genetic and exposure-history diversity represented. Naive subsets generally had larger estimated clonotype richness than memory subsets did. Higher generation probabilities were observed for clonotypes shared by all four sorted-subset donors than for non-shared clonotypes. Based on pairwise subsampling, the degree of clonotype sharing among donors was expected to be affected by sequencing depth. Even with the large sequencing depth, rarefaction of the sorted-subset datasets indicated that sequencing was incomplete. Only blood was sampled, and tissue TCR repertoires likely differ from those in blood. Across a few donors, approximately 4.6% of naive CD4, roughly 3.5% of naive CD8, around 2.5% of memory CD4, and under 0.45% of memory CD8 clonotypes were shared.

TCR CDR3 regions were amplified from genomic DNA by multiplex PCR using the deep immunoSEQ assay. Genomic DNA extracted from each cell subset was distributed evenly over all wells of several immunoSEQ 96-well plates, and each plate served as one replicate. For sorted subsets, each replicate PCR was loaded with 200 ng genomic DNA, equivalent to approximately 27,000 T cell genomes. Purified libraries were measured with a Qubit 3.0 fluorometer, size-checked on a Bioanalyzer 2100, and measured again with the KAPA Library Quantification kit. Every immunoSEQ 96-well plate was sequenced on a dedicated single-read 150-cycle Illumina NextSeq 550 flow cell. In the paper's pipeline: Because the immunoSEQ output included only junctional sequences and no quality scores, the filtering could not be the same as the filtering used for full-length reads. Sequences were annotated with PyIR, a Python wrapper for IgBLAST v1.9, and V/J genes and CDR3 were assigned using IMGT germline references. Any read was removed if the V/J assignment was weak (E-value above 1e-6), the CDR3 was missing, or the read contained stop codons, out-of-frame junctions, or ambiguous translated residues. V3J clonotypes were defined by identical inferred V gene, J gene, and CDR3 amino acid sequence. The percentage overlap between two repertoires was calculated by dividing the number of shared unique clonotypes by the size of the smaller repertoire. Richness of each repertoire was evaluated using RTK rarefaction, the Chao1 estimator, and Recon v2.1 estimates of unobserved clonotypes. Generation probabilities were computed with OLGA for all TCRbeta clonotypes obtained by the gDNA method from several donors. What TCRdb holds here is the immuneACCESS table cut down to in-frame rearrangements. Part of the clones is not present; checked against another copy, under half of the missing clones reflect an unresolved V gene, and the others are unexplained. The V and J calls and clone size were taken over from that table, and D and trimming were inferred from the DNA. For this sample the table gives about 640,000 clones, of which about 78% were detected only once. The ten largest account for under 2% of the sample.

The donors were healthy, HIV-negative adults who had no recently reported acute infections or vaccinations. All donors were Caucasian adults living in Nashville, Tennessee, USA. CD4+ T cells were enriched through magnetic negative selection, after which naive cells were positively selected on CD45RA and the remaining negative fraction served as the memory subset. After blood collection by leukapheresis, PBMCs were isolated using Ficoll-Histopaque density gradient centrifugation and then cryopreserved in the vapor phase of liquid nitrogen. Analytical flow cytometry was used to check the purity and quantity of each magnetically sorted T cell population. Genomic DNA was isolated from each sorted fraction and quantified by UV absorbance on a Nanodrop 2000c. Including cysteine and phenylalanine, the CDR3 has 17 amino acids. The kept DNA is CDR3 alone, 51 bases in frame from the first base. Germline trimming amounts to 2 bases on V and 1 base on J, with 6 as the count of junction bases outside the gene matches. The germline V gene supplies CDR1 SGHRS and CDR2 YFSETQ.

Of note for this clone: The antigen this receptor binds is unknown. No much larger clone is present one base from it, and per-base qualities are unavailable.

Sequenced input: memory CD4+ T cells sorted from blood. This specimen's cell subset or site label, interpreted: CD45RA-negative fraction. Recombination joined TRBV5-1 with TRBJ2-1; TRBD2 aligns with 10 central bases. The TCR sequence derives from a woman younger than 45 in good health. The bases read TGCGCCAGCAGCTTTTCTAGCGGGAGTGGATCCTACAATGAGCAGTTCTTC. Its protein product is CASSFSSGSGSYNEQFF.